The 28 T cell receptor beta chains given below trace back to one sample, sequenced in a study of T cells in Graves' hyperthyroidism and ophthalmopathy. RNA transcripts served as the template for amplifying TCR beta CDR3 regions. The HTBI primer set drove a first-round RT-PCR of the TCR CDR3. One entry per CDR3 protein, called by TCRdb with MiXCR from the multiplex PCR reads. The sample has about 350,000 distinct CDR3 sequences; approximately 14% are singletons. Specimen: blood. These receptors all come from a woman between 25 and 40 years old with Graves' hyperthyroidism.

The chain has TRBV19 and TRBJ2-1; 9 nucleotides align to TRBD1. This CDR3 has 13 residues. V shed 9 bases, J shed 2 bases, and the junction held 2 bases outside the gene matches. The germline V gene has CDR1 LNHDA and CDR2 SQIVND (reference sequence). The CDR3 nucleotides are TGTGCCAGCAGGACAGGGGCCTACAATGAGCAGTTCTTC. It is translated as CASRTGAYNEQFF.

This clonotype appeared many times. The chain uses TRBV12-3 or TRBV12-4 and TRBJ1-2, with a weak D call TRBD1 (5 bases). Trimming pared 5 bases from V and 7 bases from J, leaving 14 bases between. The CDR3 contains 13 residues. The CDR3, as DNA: TGTGCCAGCAGTCTCGCCGGGACGAGTGGCTACACCTTC. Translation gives CASSLAGTSGYTF.

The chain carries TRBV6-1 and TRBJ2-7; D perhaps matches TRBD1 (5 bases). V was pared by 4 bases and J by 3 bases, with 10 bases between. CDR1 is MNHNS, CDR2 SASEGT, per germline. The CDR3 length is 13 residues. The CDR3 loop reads CASSGRQFYEQYF. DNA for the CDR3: TGTGCCAGCAGTGGCAGACAGTTCTACGAGCAGTACTTC.

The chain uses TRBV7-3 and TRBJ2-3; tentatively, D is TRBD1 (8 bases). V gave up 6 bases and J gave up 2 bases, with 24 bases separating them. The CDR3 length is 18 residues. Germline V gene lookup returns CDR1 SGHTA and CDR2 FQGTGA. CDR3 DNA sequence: TGTGCCAGCAGTTCGGGGGACAGGTTTGGGGGGGACACAGATACGCAGTATTTT. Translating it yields CASSSGDRFGGDTDTQYF. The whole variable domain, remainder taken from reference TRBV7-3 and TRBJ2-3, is GAGVSQTPSNKVTEKGKYVELRCDPISGHTALYWYRQSLGQGPEFLIYFQGTGAADDSGLPNDRFFAVRPEGSVSTLKIQRTERGDSAVYLCASSSGDRFGGDTDTQYFGPGTRLTVL.

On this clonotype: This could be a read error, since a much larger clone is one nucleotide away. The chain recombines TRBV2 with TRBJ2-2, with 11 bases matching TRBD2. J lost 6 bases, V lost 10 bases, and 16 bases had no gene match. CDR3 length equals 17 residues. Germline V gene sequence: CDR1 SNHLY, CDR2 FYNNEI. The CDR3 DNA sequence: TGTGCCATCCTCTCCGGGACTAGCGGAGCGAGCGCCGGGGAGCTGTTTTTT. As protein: CAILSGTSGASAGELFF.

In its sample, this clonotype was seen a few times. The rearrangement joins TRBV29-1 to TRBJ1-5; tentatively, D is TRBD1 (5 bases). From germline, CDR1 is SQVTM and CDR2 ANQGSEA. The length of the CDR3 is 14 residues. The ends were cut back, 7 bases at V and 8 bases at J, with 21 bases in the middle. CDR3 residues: CSATFRDSLKPQHF. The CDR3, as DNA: TGCAGCGCAACTTTCCGGGACTCCCTAAAGCCCCAGCATTTT. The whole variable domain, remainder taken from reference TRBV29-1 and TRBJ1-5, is SAVISQKPSRDICQRGTSLTIQCQVDSQVTMMFWYRQQPGQSLTLIATANQGSEATYESGFVIDKFPISRPNLTFSTLTVSNMSPEDSSIYLCSATFRDSLKPQHFGDGTRLSIL.

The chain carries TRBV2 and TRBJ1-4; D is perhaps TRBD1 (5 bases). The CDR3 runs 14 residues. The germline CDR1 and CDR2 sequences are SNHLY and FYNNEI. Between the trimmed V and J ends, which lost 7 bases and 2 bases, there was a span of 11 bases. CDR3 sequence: CASTNRGTNEKLFF. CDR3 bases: TGTGCCAGCACCAATCGGGGGACTAATGAAAAACTGTTTTTT. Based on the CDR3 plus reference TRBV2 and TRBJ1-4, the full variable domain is EPEVTQTPSHQVTQMGQEVILRCVPISNHLYFYWYRQILGQKVEFLVSFYNNEISEKSEIFDDQFSVERPDGSNFTLKIRSTKLEDSAMYFCASTNRGTNEKLFFGSGTQLSVL.

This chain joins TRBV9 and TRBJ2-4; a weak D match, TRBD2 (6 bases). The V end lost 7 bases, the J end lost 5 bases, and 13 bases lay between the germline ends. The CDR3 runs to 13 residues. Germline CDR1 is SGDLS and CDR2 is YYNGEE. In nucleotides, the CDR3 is TGTGCCAGCGGGGGTATAGCGGAAAACATTCAGTACTTC. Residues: CASGGIAENIQYF.

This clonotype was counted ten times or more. This CDR3 is CASSPTRLTYEQYF. Written as DNA, the CDR3 is TGTGCCAGCAGTCCCACCCGACTTACCTACGAGCAGTACTTC. J is TRBJ2-7 and V is TRBV27; D gene ambiguous. V was shortened by 5 bases and J by 2 bases, with 13 bases between the two germline ends. CDR3 size: 14 residues. Germline V gene sequence: CDR1 MNHEY, CDR2 SMNVEV (reference sequence).

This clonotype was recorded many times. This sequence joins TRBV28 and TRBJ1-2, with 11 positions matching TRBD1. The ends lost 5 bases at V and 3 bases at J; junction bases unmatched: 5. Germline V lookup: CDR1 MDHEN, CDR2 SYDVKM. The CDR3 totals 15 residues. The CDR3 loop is CASSHRTGGDYGYTF. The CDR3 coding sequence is TGTGCCAGCAGTCACCGGACAGGGGGCGACTATGGCTACACCTTC.

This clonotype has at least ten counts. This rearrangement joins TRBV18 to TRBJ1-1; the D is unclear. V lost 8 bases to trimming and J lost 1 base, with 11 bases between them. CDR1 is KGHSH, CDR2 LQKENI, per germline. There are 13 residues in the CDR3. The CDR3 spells CASQNPGNTEAFF. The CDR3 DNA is TGTGCCAGCCAGAACCCAGGGAACACTGAAGCTTTCTTT. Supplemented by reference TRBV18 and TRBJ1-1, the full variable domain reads NAGVMQNPRHLVRRRGQEARLRCSPMKGHSHVYWYRQLPEEGLKFMVYLQKENIIDESGMPKERFSAEFPKEGPSILRIQQVVRGDSAAYFCASQNPGNTEAFFGQGTRLTVV.

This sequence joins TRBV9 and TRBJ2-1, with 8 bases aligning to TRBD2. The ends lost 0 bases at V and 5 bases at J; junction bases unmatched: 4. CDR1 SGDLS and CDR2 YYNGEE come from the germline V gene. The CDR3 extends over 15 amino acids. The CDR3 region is CASSVGAGDDNEQFF. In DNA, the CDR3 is TGTGCCAGCAGCGTAGGAGCGGGAGACGACAATGAGCAGTTCTTC.

The CDR3 DNA follows: TGTGCCAGTAGTATTTTCCGGGACAGGGGGTCGAATGAGCAGTTCTTC. Translated, it gives CASSIFRDRGSNEQFF. The chain uses TRBV19 and TRBJ2-1; TRBD1 matches 11 bases. V gave up 3 bases and J gave up 7 bases; unmatched junction bases: 8. The CDR3 runs 16 residues. Germline CDR1 reads LNHDA; CDR2 reads SQIVND (reference sequence). Supplemented by reference TRBV19 and TRBJ2-1, the full variable domain reads DGGITQSPKYLFRKEGQNVTLSCEQNLNHDAMYWYRQDPGQGLRLIYYSQIVNDFQKGDIAEGYSVSREKKESFPLTVTSAQKNPTAFYLCASSIFRDRGSNEQFFGPGTRLTVL.

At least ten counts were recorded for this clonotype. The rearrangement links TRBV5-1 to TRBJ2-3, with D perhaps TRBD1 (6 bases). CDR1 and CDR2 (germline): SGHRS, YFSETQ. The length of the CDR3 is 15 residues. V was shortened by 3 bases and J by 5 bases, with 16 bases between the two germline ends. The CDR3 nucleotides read TGCGCCAGCAGCTCCCGTGGGGGCCCGAGAGATACGCAGTATTTT. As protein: CASSSRGGPRDTQYF.

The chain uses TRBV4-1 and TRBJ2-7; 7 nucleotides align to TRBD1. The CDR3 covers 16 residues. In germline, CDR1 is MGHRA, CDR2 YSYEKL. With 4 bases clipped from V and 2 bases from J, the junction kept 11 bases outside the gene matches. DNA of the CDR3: TGCGCCAGCAGCCCGGTCGGGACAGTCCAAACCTACGAGCAGTACTTC. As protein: CASSPVGTVQTYEQYF.

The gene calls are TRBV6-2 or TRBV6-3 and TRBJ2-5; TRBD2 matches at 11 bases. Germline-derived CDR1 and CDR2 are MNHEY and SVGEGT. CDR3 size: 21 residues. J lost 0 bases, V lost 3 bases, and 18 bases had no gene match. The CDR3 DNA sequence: TGTGCCAGCAGTTATGAGGGTTCAGGCCTCACTAGCGGGAGTCACCAAGAGACCCAGTACTTC. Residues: CASSYEGSGLTSGSHQETQYF.

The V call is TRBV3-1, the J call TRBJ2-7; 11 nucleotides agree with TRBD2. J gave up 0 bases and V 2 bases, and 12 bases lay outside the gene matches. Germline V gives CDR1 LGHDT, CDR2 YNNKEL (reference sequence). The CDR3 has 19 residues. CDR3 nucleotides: TGTGCCAGCAGCCAACCGGGACTAGCGGACGATAAGAGCTCCTACGAGCAGTACTTC. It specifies CASSQPGLADDKSSYEQYF.

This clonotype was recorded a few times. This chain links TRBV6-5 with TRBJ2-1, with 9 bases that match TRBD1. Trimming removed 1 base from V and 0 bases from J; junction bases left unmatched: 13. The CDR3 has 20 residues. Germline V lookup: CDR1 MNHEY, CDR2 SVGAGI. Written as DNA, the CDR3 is TGTGCCAGCAGTTACTTTCCGGGACAGGGAATATTAAGCTCCTACAATGAGCAGTTCTTC. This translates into CASSYFPGQGILSSYNEQFF.

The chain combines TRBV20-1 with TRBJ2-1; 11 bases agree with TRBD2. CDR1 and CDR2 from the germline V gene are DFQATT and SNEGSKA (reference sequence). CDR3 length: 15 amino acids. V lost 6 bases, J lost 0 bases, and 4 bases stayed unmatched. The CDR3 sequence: CSAAGTSGSYNEQFF. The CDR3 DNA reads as TGCAGTGCCGCCGGGACTAGCGGCTCCTACAATGAGCAGTTCTTC.

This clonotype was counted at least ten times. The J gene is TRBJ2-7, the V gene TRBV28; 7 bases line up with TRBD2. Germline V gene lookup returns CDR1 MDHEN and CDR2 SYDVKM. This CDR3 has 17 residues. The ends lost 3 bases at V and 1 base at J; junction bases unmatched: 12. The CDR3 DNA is TGTGCCAGCAGTTTTTTACCGGGTTCTAGCGGATCCTACGAGCAGTACTTC. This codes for CASSFLPGSSGSYEQYF.

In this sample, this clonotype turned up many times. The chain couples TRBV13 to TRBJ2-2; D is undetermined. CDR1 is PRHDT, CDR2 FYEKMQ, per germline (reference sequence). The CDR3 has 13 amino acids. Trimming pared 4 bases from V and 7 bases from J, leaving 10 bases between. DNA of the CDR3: TGTGCCAGCAGCTCAGGCTTTGGCGGGGAGCTGTTTTTT. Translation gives CASSSGFGGELFF.

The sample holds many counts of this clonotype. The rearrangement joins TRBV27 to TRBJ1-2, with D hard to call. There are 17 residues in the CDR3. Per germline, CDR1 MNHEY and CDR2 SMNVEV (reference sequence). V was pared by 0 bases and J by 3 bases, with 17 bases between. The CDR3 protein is CASSLSPSLGSDYGYTF. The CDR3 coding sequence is TGTGCCAGCAGTTTATCGCCCTCGTTGGGTTCGGACTATGGCTACACCTTC.

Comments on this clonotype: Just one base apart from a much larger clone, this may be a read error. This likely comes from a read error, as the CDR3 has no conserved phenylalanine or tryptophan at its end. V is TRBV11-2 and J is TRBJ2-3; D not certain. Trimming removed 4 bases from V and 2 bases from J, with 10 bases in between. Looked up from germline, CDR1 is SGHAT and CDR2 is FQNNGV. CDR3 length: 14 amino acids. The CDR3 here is CASSSRAFTDTQYL. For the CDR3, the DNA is TGTGCCAGCAGCTCACGAGCTTTCACAGATACGCAGTATCTT.

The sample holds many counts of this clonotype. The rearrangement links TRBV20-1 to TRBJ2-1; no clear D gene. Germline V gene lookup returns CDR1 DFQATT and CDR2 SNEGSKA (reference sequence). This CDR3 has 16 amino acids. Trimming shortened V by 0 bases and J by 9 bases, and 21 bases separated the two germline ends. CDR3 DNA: TGCAGTGCTAGAGATCCCGCTTTTGTGACGCTGTCTGAGCAGTTCTTC. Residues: CSARDPAFVTLSEQFF.

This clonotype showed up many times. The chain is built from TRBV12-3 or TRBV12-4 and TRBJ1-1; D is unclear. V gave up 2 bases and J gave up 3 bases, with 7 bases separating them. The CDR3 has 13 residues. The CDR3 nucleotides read TGTGCCAGCAGTTTATTGCGGGACACTGAAGCTTTCTTT. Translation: CASSLLRDTEAFF.

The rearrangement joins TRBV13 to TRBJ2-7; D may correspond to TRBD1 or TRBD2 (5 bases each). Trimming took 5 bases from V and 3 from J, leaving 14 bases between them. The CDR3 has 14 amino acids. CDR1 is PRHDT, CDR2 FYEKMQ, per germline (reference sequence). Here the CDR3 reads CASSLGPSNYEQYF. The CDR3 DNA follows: TGTGCCAGCAGCCTGGGACCCTCCAACTACGAGCAGTACTTC.

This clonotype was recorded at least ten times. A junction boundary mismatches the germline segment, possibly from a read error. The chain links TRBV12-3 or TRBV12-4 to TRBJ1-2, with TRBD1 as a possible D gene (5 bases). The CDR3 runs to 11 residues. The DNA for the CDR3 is TGTACCAGCCGACGGGGGATAAGCTACACCTTC. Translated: CTSRRGISYTF.

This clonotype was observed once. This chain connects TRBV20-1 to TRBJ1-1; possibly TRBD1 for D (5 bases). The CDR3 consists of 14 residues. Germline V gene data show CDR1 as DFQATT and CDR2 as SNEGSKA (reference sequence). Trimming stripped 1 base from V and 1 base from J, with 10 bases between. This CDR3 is CSARGTRANTEAFF. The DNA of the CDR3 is TGCAGTGCTAGAGGGACAAGGGCGAACACTGAAGCTTTCTTT.